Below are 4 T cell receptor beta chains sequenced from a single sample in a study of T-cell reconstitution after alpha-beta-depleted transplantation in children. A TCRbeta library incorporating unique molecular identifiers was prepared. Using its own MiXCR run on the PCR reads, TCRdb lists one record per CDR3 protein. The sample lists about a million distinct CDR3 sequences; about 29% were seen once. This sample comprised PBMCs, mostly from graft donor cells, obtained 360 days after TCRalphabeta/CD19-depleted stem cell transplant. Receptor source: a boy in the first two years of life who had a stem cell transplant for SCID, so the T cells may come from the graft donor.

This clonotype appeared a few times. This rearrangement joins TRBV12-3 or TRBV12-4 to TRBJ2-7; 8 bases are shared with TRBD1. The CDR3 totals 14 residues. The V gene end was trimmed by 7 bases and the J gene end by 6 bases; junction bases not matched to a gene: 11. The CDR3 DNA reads TGTGCCAGCACCAAATTGACAGGGGCGGGCGAGCAGTACTTC. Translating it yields CASTKLTGAGEQYF.

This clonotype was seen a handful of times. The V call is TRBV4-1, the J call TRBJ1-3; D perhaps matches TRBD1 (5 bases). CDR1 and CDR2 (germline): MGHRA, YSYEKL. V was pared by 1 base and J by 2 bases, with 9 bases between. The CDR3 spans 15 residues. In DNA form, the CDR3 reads TGCGCCAGCAGCCAAGCCTGGGGGACTGGAAACACCATATATTTT. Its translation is CASSQAWGTGNTIYF.

The CDR3 is CSARGAGRFYEQYF. In DNA form, the CDR3 reads TGCAGTGCTAGGGGGGCAGGGAGGTTCTACGAGCAGTACTTC. V is TRBV20-1 and J is TRBJ2-7, with D perhaps matching TRBD1 or TRBD2 (6 bases each). V was shortened by 3 bases and J by 3 bases, with 15 bases between the two germline ends. The germline V gene encodes CDR1 DFQATT and CDR2 SNEGSKA (reference sequence). The CDR3 spans 14 residues.

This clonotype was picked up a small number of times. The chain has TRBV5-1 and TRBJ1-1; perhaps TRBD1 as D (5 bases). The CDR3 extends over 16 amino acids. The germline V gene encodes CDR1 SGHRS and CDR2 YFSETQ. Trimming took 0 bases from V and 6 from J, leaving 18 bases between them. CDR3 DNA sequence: TGCGCCAGCAGCTTGGTGAGGGGAGTAGGTTATTCTGAAGCTTTCTTT. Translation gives CASSLVRGVGYSEAFF. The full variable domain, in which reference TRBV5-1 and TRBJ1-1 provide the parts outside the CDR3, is KAGVTQTPRYLIKTRGQQVTLSCSPISGHRSVSWYQQTPGQGLQFLFEYFSETQRNKGNFPGRFSGRQFSNSRSEMNVSTLELGDSALYLCASSLVRGVGYSEAFFGQGTRLTVV.